Reported below is one T cell receptor beta chain. Ten or more counts support this clonotype. Which antigen it targets is not known. Base qualities are missing; no much larger clone stands one base away. Library preparation was by PCR. Sequenced on an Illumina HiSeq 2500. Molecular barcoding was employed in the preparation of TCR libraries, with unique molecular identifiers being used to normalize TCRbeta repertoire quantification. TCRdb applied fastp at Q25 and MiXCR to the public reads, then kept only in-frame beta chains. Each entry merges the rows of one CDR3 protein and shows their most common DNA and genes. Recorded for this sample are about 120,000 distinct CDR3 sequences; about a tenth of them occurred a single time. The top ten clonotypes cover 8% to 9.5% of the sample. The data are from a study of T-cell reconstitution after alpha-beta-depleted transplantation in children (dated by TCRdb to 2016 to 2017). Turning to the overall study: The study quantitatively tracked T-cell immune reconstitution after TCRalphabeta/CD19-depleted allogeneic hematopoietic cell transplantation in children using TCR repertoire profiling.

The CDR3 goes from the cysteine to the phenylalanine over 15 residues. Only CDR3 DNA remains: 45 bases, in frame from the first base. Ends trimmed: V by 3 bases, J by 4 bases; bases unmatched to a gene: 10. CDR1 and CDR2, per the germline V gene (reference sequence), are DFQATT and SNEGSKA. This clonotype was obtained from a human donor who donated a stem cell graft to a child with acute lymphoblastic leukemia. Recombination connected TRBV20-1 to TRBJ1-1, with 8 central nucleotides matching TRBD1. The source material was PBMCs from the stem cell graft donor, sampled from the stem cell graft. The nucleotide sequence reads as follows: TGCAGTGCTAGCCCCCGGGACAGGTATGGCACTGAAGCTTTCTTT. Its protein reads: CSASPRDRYGTEAFF.